What follows are 28 T cell receptor beta chains derived from one specimen sequenced in a study of blood T cells in healthy people across ages. With a J-beta primer mix and a sample-barcoded 5' primer, a second PCR ran 7 to 11 cycles. TCRdb processed the 5' RACE reads anew with MiXCR; each CDR3 protein has one entry. This table holds around 940,000 distinct CDR3 sequences, roughly 51% found once. Sample: blood. These TCRs come from an older woman in good health.

This clonotype was counted a few times. J is TRBJ1-2 and V is TRBV4-2; the D is unclear. Trimming left V 0 bases short and J 5 bases short, with 13 bases between. The CDR3 is 15 residues long. In germline, CDR1 is LGHNA, CDR2 YNFKEQ. The CDR3 here is CASSQEENTGYGYTF. The CDR3 region has the DNA TGTGCCAGCAGCCAAGAGGAGAACACCGGGTATGGCTACACCTTC.

This clonotype occurred a few times. The rearrangement uses TRBV4-1 and TRBJ1-5; D is unclear. The CDR3 is 14 amino acids. The germline V and J ends were trimmed by 2 bases and 3 bases, with 8 bases remaining between them. Germline V gives CDR1 MGHRA, CDR2 YSYEKL. The CDR3 loop is CASSQTSLNQPQHF. CDR3 nucleotide sequence: TGCGCCAGCAGCCAAACCTCTCTCAATCAGCCCCAGCATTTT.

The chain has TRBV20-1 and TRBJ2-6, with 8 bases matching TRBD2. Germline CDR1 and CDR2: DFQATT and SNEGSKA (reference sequence). The CDR3 extends over 18 amino acids. J lost 2 bases, V lost 2 bases, and 11 bases had no gene match. CDR3 sequence: CSARLRAGGLPGANVLTF. In DNA form, the CDR3 reads TGCAGTGCTAGACTAAGGGCGGGAGGCTTACCTGGGGCCAACGTCCTGACTTTC.

This clonotype was counted a few times. The V gene is TRBV30, the J gene TRBJ1-2, with 7 bases lining up with TRBD1. V shed 3 bases and J 6 bases; nucleotides not matched to a gene: 7. This CDR3 is built from 13 residues. Germline lookup yields CDR1 GTSNPN and CDR2 SVGIG (reference sequence). CDR3 amino acids: CAWSPGTAHGYTF. CDR3 DNA sequence: TGTGCCTGGAGCCCCGGGACAGCACATGGCTACACCTTC.

V is TRBV4-3 and J is TRBJ2-2; 12 bases are a match to TRBD2. Unmatched junction bases numbered 12, after V lost 2 bases and J lost 5 bases. The CDR3 is made up of 19 amino acids. Germline CDR1 is LGHNA and CDR2 is YSLEER. The CDR3 nucleotides are TGCGCCAGCAGCCAAAGACTAGCGGGAGACGGGCGGGGGACCGGGGAGCTGTTTTTT. Translated, it gives CASSQRLAGDGRGTGELFF.

This clonotype has just a few counts. The chain employs TRBV20-1 and TRBJ2-5, with TRBD2 identical over 12 bases. V was clipped by 7 bases and J by 6 bases; unmatched bases: 15. The CDR3 spans 16 residues. Germline CDR1 reads DFQATT; CDR2 reads SNEGSKA (reference sequence). CDR3 sequence (DNA): TGCAGTGAGGCTAGCGGGAGGGCCCCTACCAAACAGACCCAGTACTTC. Protein product: CSEASGRAPTKQTQYF.

The chain uses TRBV5-1 and TRBJ1-1, with a possible D match to TRBD1 (6 bases). From germline, CDR1 is SGHRS and CDR2 YFSETQ. V was shortened by 5 bases and J by 4 bases, with 18 bases between the two germline ends. This CDR3 has 15 amino acids. DNA for the CDR3: TGCGCCAGCAGTACAACCAGGGGCGGGAGCACTGAAGCTTTCTTT. Translated, it gives CASSTTRGGSTEAFF. Together with reference TRBV5-1 and TRBJ1-1, the CDR3 gives the full variable domain: KAGVTQTPRYLIKTRGQQVTLSCSPISGHRSVSWYQQTPGQGLQFLFEYFSETQRNKGNFPGRFSGRQFSNSRSEMNVSTLELGDSALYLCASSTTRGGSTEAFFGQGTRLTVV.

The chain links TRBV7-9 to TRBJ2-5; no definite D call. The V gene lost 5 bases and the J gene lost 0 bases, with 10 bases spanning the gap. The CDR3 sequence is 14 residues long. In germline, CDR1 is SEHNR, CDR2 FQNEAQ (reference sequence). The CDR3 loop reads CASSLVNHQETQYF. The CDR3 DNA is TGTGCCAGCAGCCTTGTTAACCACCAAGAGACCCAGTACTTC.

CDR3 in DNA: TGTGCCACCAGGGTAGCGGCCGGGGAGACCCAGTACTTC. This encodes CATRVAAGETQYF. The chain couples TRBV28 to TRBJ2-5, with a tentative D call TRBD2 (6 bases). Germline lookup yields CDR1 MDHEN and CDR2 SYDVKM. Trimming left V 10 bases short and J 5 bases short, with 17 bases between. There are 13 residues in the CDR3.

This sequence joins TRBV9 and TRBJ2-5; 9 bases fit TRBD1. Germline values: CDR1 SGDLS, CDR2 YYNGEE. The length of the CDR3 is 14 residues. The V and J ends lost 4 bases and 5 bases, in that order; junction bases with no gene match: 6. The DNA for the CDR3 is TGTGCCAGCAGCTTCACAGGGGGCGGGGAGACCCAGTACTTC. The encoded protein is CASSFTGGGETQYF. Drawing the rest from reference TRBV9 and TRBJ2-5, the complete variable domain is DSGVTQTPKHLITATGQRVTLRCSPRSGDLSVYWYQQSLDQGLQFLIQYYNGEERAKGNILERFSAQQFPDLHSELNLSSLELGDSALYFCASSFTGGGETQYFGPGTRLLVL.

The chain carries TRBV10-3 and TRBJ1-1, with a weak D call TRBD1 (5 bases). Germline V CDR1 and CDR2: ENHRY, SYGVKD. The CDR3 runs 16 residues. V was trimmed by 5 bases and J by 4 bases, leaving 20 bases between them. The CDR3 DNA sequence: TGTGCCATCAGTTTTTGGGGGGGGGTCCAGGGCACTGAAGCTTTCTTT. Residues: CAISFWGGVQGTEAFF.

The rearrangement links TRBV7-2 to TRBJ1-2, with unresolved D. The length of the CDR3 is 13 residues. Germline loops: CDR1 SGHTA, CDR2 FQGNSA. V gave up 0 bases and J gave up 7 bases, with 9 bases separating them. The CDR3 here is CASSLAANGGYTF. The CDR3 nucleotides read TGTGCCAGCAGCTTAGCGGCGAATGGTGGCTACACCTTC.

Comment on this clonotype: At one end, the junction sequence differs from germline, possibly due to a read error. The rearrangement joins TRBV29-1 to TRBJ2-6; D gene unclear. The CDR3 sequence is 11 residues long. Germline lookup yields CDR1 SQVTM and CDR2 ANQGSEA. This chain's CDR3 is CSFEMANVLTF. In nucleotides, the CDR3 is TGCAGCTTTGAGATGGCCAACGTCCTGACTTTC.

The chain has TRBV5-1 and TRBJ2-1; 11 bases line up with TRBD2. This CDR3 spans 14 amino acids. Germline CDR1 is SGHRS and CDR2 is YFSETQ. V dropped 4 bases and J dropped 8; count of bases not matched to a gene: 5. CDR3 sequence (DNA): TGCGCCAGCAGCGACTTAGCGGGAGGGGATGAGCAGTTCTTC. Translated, it gives CASSDLAGGDEQFF.

The V gene is TRBV27, the J gene TRBJ2-7, with 9 bases that match TRBD2. This CDR3 contains 14 residues. The V gene end was trimmed by 5 bases and the J gene end by 4 bases; junction bases not matched to a gene: 6. Germline-derived CDR1 and CDR2 are MNHEY and SMNVEV (reference sequence). The CDR3 loop reads CASSPLTSGYEQYF. The CDR3 DNA reads TGTGCCAGCAGTCCGCTGACTAGCGGTTACGAGCAGTACTTC.

The chain employs TRBV11-3 and TRBJ2-1; the D is unclear. CDR3 size: 16 residues. Germline V lookup: CDR1 SGHNT, CDR2 YENEEA. V shed 3 bases and J shed 3 bases, with 15 bases lying between them. CDR3 nucleotide sequence: TGTGCCAGCAGCTTTAGTTTAGGGTCGGGCTACAATGAGCAGTTCTTC. It codes for CASSFSLGSGYNEQFF.

Comment on this clonotype: One end of the junction does not line up with germline, which may come from a read error. This chain uses TRBV5-1 with TRBJ1-1, with D unresolved. The V gene's germline CDR1 is SGHRS and CDR2 YFSETQ. This CDR3 comprises 13 residues. The CDR3 reads CASSLAVNTEAFF. CDR3 DNA sequence: TGTGCCAGCAGCTTAGCGGTGAACACTGAAGCTTTCTTT.

The V call is TRBV4-1, the J call TRBJ2-5; TRBD2 aligns across 13 bases. This CDR3 comprises 17 residues. Germline V gene sequence: CDR1 MGHRA, CDR2 YSYEKL. The V segment lost 3 bases and the J segment 1 base; nucleotides outside the gene matches: 5. The CDR3 DNA follows: TGCGCCAGCAGCCAGATGACTAGCGGGAGGTTCCAAGAGACCCAGTACTTC. Protein product: CASSQMTSGRFQETQYF.

This clonotype was seen more than once but under ten times. This chain links TRBV7-3 with TRBJ2-6, with no clear D. CDR3 length equals 16 residues. Trimming took 0 bases from V and 2 from J, leaving 8 bases between them. Germline V gene data show CDR1 as SGHTA and CDR2 as FQGTGA. CDR3 region: CASSLTPDTGANVLTF. The CDR3 nucleotides are TGTGCCAGCAGCTTAACTCCGGATACTGGGGCCAACGTCCTGACTTTC.

V usage is TRBV29-1 and J usage is TRBJ2-3, with 7 bases fitting TRBD2. The CDR3 extends over 17 amino acids. Germline V gene lookup returns CDR1 SQVTM and CDR2 ANQGSEA. Trimming took 3 bases from V and 0 from J; bases not matched to a gene: 12. CDR3 in amino acids: CSVEWLAEATSTDTQYF. CDR3 DNA sequence: TGCAGCGTTGAGTGGCTAGCGGAAGCTACTAGCACAGATACGCAGTATTTT.

The CDR3 nucleotides read TGTGCCAGCAGCAGGGAGGGCCCAGCCCCCTACGAGCAGTACTTC. Amino acids: CASSREGPAPYEQYF. The chain combines TRBV5-6 with TRBJ2-7; the match to TRBD2 covers 7 bases. J lost 2 bases, V lost 4 bases, and 9 bases had no gene match. This CDR3 is built from 15 residues. Germline-derived CDR1 and CDR2 are SGHDT and YYEEEE.

This clonotype was observed a handful of times. The gene calls are TRBV5-1 and TRBJ2-1; 7 nucleotides line up with TRBD1. CDR1 and CDR2 (germline): SGHRS, YFSETQ. V shed 2 bases, J shed 3 bases, and the junction held 8 bases outside the gene matches. The CDR3 spans 16 residues. The CDR3 bases are TGCGCCAGCAGCTTCGGGACAGCCCAGATCTACAATGAGCAGTTCTTC. It is translated as CASSFGTAQIYNEQFF.

This clonotype came up a few times. This chain uses TRBV20-1 with TRBJ2-3, with 13 bases matching TRBD2. J lost 2 bases, V lost 6 bases, and 8 bases had no gene match. This CDR3 is 16 amino acids long. Germline CDR1 reads DFQATT; CDR2 reads SNEGSKA (reference sequence). The CDR3 region has the DNA TGCAGTGCAAAGGGACTAGCGGGGTATTACACAGATACGCAGTATTTT. It codes for CSAKGLAGYYTDTQYF.

This chain links TRBV18 with TRBJ1-1, with D uncertain. CDR3 length: 14 residues. The V gene lost 0 bases and the J gene lost 2 bases, with 7 bases spanning the gap. Germline V lookup: CDR1 KGHSH, CDR2 LQKENI. This CDR3 reads CASSPPKPNTEAFF. CDR3 sequence (DNA): TGTGCCAGCTCACCACCGAAACCTAACACTGAAGCTTTCTTT.

The chain links TRBV28 to TRBJ2-3, with 10 bases that match TRBD1. The germline gives CDR1 MDHEN, CDR2 SYDVKM. V shed 3 bases and J 6 bases; nucleotides not matched to a gene: 6. This CDR3 comprises 15 residues. CDR3 nucleotides: TGTGCCAGCAGTTTGCGACAGGGGGCAGGGGATACGCAGTATTTT. Translating gives CASSLRQGAGDTQYF.

The chain combines TRBV7-9 with TRBJ2-5; the match to TRBD2 covers 8 bases. V gave up 7 bases and J gave up 0 bases; unmatched junction bases: 4. The CDR3 sequence is 14 residues long. Looked up from germline, CDR1 is SEHNR and CDR2 is FQNEAQ (reference sequence). DNA for the CDR3: TGTGCCAGCACCGTAGCGGGGCACCAAGAGACCCAGTACTTC. Protein sequence: CASTVAGHQETQYF.

The chain carries TRBV7-2 and TRBJ2-6; D call uncertain. Germline CDR1 and CDR2: SGHTA and FQGNSA. The length of the CDR3 is 16 residues. The germline V and J ends were trimmed by 2 bases and 0 bases, with 8 bases remaining between them. The CDR3 coding sequence is TGTGCCAGCAGCTTATCCGCACTCTCTGGGGCCAACGTCCTGACTTTC. It codes for CASSLSALSGANVLTF.

The chain joins TRBV29-1 to TRBJ2-7, with unresolved D. Germline assignment: CDR1 SQVTM and CDR2 ANQGSEA. The CDR3 totals 12 residues. Trimming cost V 6 bases and J 2 bases, with 11 bases left between them. The CDR3 spells CSVTKQPYEQYF. The DNA for the CDR3 is TGCAGCGTGACCAAGCAGCCCTACGAGCAGTACTTC.